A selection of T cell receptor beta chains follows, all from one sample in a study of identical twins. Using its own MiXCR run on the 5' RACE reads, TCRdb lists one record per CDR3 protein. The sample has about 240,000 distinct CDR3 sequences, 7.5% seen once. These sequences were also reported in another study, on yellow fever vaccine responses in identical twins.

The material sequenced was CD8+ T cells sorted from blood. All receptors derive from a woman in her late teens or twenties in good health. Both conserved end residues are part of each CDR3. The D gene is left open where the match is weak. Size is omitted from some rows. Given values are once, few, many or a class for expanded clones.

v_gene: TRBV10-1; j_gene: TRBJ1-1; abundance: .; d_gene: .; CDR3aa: CASSDLRVPGAEAFF; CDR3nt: TGCGCCAGCAGTGACCTCCGGGTTCCCGGGGCTGAAGCTTTCTTT
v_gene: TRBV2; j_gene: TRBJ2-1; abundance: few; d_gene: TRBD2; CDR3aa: CASVGGLAGDEQFF; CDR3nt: TGTGCCAGCGTGGGGGGACTAGCGGGAGATGAGCAGTTCTTC
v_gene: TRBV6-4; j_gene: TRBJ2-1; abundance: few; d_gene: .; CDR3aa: CASSDSSDANEQFF; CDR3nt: TGTGCCAGCAGTGACTCCTCTGACGCTAATGAGCAGTTCTTC
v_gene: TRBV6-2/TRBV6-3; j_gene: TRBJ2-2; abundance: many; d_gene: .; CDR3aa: CASTPSRTGELFF; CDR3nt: TGTGCCAGCACTCCCTCTCGAACCGGGGAGCTGTTTTTT
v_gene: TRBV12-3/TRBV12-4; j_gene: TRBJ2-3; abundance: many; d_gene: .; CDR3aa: CASSLGSSTDTQYF; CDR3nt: TGTGCCAGCAGTTTGGGCTCTAGCACAGATACGCAGTATTTT
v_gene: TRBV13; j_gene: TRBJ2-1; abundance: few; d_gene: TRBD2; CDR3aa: CASSQAGAGVNNEQFF; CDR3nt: TGTGCCAGCAGCCAGGCAGGAGCGGGAGTGAATAATGAGCAGTTCTTC
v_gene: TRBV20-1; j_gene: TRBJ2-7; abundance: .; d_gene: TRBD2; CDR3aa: CSARDFQREGFYEQYF; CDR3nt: TGCAGTGCTAGAGATTTTCAACGGGAGGGATTTTACGAGCAGTACTTC
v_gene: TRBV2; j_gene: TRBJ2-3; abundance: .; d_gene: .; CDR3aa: CASSEGITDTQYF; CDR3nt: TGTGCCAGCAGTGAAGGGATCACAGATACGCAGTATTTT
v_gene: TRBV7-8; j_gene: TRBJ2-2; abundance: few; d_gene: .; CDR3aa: CATPVTGELFF; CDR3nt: TGTGCCACCCCGGTCACCGGGGAGCTGTTTTTT
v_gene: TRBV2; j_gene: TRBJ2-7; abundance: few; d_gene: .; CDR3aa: CASRGTAYEQYF; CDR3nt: TGTGCCAGCAGAGGCACCGCCTACGAGCAGTACTTC
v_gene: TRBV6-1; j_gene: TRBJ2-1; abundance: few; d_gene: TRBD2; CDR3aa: CATTTSGESYNEQFF; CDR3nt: TGTGCCACCACAACTAGCGGGGAATCTTACAATGAGCAGTTCTTC
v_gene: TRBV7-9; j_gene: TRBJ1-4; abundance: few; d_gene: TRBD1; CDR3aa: CASRAGGRNEKLFF; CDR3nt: TGTGCCAGCAGGGCAGGGGGGAGGAATGAAAAACTGTTTTTT
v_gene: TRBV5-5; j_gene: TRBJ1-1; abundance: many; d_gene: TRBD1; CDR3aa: CASSFGTANTEAFF; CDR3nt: TGTGCCAGCAGCTTCGGGACAGCAAACACTGAAGCTTTCTTT
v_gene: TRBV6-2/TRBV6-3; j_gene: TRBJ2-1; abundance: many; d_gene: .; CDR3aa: CASSYLGDEQFF; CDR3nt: TGTGCCAGCAGTTACTTAGGAGACGAGCAGTTCTTC
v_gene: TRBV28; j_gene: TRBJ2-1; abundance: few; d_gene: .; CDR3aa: CASSLGGGENEQFF; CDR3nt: TGTGCCAGCAGTTTAGGTGGAGGGGAAAATGAGCAGTTCTTC
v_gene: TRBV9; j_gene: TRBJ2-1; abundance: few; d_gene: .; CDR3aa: CASSVAGDRTIPGEQFF; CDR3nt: TGTGCCAGCAGCGTAGCAGGCGACCGAACAATCCCAGGGGAGCAGTTCTTC
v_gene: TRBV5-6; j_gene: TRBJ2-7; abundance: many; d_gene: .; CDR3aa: CASRYYGSYEQYF; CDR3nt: TGTGCCAGCAGATACTACGGAAGCTACGAGCAGTACTTC
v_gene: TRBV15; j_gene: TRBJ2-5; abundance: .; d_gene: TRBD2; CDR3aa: CATSSGRHETQYF; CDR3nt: TGTGCCACCAGCAGCGGGAGGCACGAGACCCAGTACTTC
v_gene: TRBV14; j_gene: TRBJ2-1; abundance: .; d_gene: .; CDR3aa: CASSQDSPYNEQFF; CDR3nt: TGTGCCAGCAGCCAAGACAGCCCGTACAATGAGCAGTTCTTC
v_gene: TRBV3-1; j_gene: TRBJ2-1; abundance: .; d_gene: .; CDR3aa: CASTRGPYNEQFF; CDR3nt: TGTGCCAGCACCCGGGGCCCCTACAATGAGCAGTTCTTC
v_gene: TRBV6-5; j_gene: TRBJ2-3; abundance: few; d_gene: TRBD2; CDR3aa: CASSYSGAGGTDTQYF; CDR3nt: TGTGCCAGCAGTTACTCGGGGGCGGGGGGTACAGATACGCAGTATTTT
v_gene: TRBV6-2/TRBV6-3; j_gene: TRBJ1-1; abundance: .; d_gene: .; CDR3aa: CASSEIPGDTEAFF; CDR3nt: TGTGCCAGCAGCGAGATACCTGGGGACACTGAAGCTTTCTTT
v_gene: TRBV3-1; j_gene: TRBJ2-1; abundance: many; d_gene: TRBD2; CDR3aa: CASSQGQRGTYNEQFF; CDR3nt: TGTGCCAGCAGCCAAGGACAGCGGGGGACCTACAATGAGCAGTTCTTC
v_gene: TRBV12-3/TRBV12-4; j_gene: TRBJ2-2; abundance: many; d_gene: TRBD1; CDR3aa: CASTNGQGGSYTGELFF; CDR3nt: TGTGCCAGCACCAACGGACAGGGTGGCTCCTACACCGGGGAGCTGTTTTTT
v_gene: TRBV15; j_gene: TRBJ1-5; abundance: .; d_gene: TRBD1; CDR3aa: CATSRADRDNQPQHF; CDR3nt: TGTGCCACCAGCAGAGCTGACAGGGACAATCAGCCCCAGCATTTT
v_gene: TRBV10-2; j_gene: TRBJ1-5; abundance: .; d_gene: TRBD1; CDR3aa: CASRGDSLNQPQHF; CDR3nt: TGCGCCAGCAGGGGGGACAGTTTAAATCAGCCCCAGCATTTT
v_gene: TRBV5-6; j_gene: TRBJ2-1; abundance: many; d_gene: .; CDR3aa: CASSFGPDNEQFF; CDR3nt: TGTGCCAGCAGCTTTGGACCAGACAATGAGCAGTTCTTC
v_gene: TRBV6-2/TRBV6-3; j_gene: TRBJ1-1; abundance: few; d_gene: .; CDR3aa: CASSYYTPGGNTEAFF; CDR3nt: TGTGCCAGCAGTTACTATACCCCTGGGGGTAACACTGAAGCTTTCTTT
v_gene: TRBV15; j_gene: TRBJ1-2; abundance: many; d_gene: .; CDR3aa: CATRKRVGYGYTF; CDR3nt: TGTGCCACCAGAAAGAGGGTCGGCTATGGCTACACCTTC
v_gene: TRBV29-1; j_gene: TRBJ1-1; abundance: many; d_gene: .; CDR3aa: CSAEANTEAFF; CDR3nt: TGCAGCGCCGAGGCAAACACTGAAGCTTTCTTT
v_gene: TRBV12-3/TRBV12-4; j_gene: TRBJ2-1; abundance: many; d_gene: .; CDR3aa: CASSPPARGNDEQFF; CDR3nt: TGTGCCAGCAGTCCCCCGGCTAGGGGGAACGATGAGCAGTTCTTC
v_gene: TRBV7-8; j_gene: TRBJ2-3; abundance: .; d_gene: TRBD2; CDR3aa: CASSSGLAGADTQYF; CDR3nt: TGTGCCAGCAGCTCTGGACTAGCGGGAGCAGATACGCAGTATTTT
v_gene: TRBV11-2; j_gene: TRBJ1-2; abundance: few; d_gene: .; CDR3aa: CASSSMRPKRDSNYGYTF; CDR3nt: TGTGCCAGCAGCTCGATGAGGCCGAAGAGGGATTCCAACTATGGCTACACCTTC
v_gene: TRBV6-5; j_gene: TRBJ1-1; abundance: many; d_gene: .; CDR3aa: CASSYTNMNTEAFF; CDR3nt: TGTGCCAGCAGTTACACCAACATGAACACTGAAGCTTTCTTT
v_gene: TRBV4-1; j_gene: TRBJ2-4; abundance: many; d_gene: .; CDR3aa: CASSQVVLELAKNIQYF; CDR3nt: TGCGCCAGCAGCCAAGTGGTTTTAGAACTAGCCAAAAACATTCAGTACTTC
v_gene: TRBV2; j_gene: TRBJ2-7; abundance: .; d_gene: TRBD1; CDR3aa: CASSEKGAYPYEQYF; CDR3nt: TGTGCCAGCAGTGAAAAGGGGGCTTACCCCTACGAGCAGTACTTC
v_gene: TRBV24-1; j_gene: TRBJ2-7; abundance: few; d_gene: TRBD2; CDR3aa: CATSDYAGGTYEQYF; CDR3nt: TGTGCCACCAGTGACTATGCGGGGGGTACCTACGAGCAGTACTTC
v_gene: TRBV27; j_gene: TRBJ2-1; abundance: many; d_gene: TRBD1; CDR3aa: CASGGTGGGLEQFF; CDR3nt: TGTGCCAGCGGAGGGACAGGGGGGGGGTTGGAGCAGTTCTTC
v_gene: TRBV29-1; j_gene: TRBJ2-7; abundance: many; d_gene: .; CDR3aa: CSVPWGDYEQYF; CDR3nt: TGCAGCGTCCCATGGGGGGACTACGAGCAGTACTTC
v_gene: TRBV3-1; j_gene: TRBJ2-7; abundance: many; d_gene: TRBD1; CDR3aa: CASSPGQGTYEQYF; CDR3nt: TGTGCCAGCAGCCCTGGACAGGGAACCTACGAGCAGTACTTC
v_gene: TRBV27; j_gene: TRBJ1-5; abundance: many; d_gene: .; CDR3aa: CASSQLQGVLSNQPQHF; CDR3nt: TGTGCCAGCAGTCAACTACAGGGTGTTCTAAGCAATCAGCCCCAGCATTTT
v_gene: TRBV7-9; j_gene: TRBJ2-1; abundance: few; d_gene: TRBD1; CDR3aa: CASSPTGTGGNNEQFF; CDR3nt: TGTGCCAGCAGCCCTACCGGGACAGGGGGGAACAATGAGCAGTTCTTC
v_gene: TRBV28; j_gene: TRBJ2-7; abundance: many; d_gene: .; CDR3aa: CASRSLGYEQYF; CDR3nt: TGTGCCAGCAGAAGTCTGGGCTACGAGCAGTACTTC
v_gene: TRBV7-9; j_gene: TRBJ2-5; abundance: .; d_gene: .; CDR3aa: CASSPVAGGGETQYF; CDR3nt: TGTGCCAGCAGCCCGGTGGCAGGCGGCGGGGAGACCCAGTACTTC
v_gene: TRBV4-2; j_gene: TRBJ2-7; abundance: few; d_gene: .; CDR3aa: CASSQALGPDEQYF; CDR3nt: TGTGCCAGCAGCCAGGCCCTTGGTCCCGACGAGCAGTACTTC
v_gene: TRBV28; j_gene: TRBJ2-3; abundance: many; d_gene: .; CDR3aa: CASLGGRLVDTQYF; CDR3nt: TGTGCCAGCCTTGGAGGTAGGCTGGTTGATACGCAGTATTTT
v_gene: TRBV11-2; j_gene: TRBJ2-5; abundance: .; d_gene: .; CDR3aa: CASSLEAAQETQYF; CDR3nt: TGTGCCAGCAGCTTAGAAGCGGCACAAGAGACCCAGTACTTC
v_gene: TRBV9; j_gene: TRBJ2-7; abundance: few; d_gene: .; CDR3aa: CASSAEGTAYEQYF; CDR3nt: TGTGCCAGCAGCGCCGAAGGGACCGCCTACGAGCAGTACTTC
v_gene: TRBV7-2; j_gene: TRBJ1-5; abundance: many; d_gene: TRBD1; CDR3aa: CASSFFGVQGPHQPQHF; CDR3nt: TGTGCCAGCAGCTTCTTCGGAGTACAGGGGCCCCATCAGCCCCAGCATTTT
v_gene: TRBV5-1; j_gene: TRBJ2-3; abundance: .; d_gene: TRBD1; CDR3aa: CASNPPQGADTQYF; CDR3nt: TGCGCCAGCAACCCACCCCAGGGGGCCGATACGCAGTATTTT
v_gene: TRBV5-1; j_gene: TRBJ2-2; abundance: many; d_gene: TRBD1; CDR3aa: CASSLTGVFSGELFF; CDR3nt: TGCGCCAGCAGCTTGACAGGGGTGTTTTCCGGGGAGCTGTTTTTT
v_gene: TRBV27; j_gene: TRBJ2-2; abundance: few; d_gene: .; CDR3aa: CASSLYQGNTGELFF; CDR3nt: TGTGCCAGCAGTTTATATCAGGGGAACACCGGGGAGCTGTTTTTT
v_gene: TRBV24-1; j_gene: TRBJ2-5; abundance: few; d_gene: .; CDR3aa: CATSDLRGYGETQYF; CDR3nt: TGTGCCACCAGTGATTTGAGAGGGTACGGAGAGACCCAGTACTTC
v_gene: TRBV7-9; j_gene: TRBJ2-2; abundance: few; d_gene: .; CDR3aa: CASSPRELGTGELFF; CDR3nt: TGTGCCAGCAGCCCCAGGGAACTTGGCACCGGGGAGCTGTTTTTT
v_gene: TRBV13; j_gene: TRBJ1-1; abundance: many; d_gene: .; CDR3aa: CASSSDGNTEAFF; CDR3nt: TGTGCCAGCAGCTCCGACGGGAACACTGAAGCTTTCTTT
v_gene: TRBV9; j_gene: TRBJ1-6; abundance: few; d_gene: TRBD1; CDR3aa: CASSDFDRVNSPLHF; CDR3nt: TGTGCCAGCAGCGACTTCGACAGGGTAAATTCACCCCTCCACTTT
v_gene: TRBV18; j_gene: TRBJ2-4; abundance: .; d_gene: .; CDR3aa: CASSPGASGDWSPKNIQYF; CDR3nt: TGTGCCAGCTCACCAGGAGCATCAGGGGATTGGTCCCCAAAAAACATTCAGTACTTC